This entry lists 5 T cell receptor beta chains sequenced from one sample in a study of vaccination and CD4 T cells after COVID-19. Scientists ran DNA taken from cultured CD4+ T cells through the Oncomine TCR Beta short-read assay for sequencing. Each CDR3 protein is one row after TCRdb ran MiXCR on the PCR reads. The sample includes about 6,600 distinct CDR3 sequences, under 35% of them seen just once. Treatment here: approximately 11-day PBMC culture with coronavirus spike peptide pools or control peptides (ViraFEST assay). CD4+ T lymphocytes from the unexposed donor were collected before the COVID-19 pandemic (2011-2018). These receptors lack a known antigen. The sequenced sample consisted of CD4+ T cells from blood, cultured in vitro. The receptors derive from a human donor in good health.

The DNA of the CDR3 is TGTGCCAGCAGTGAACAGCTCTATGGCTACACCTTC. Translated, it gives CASSEQLYGYTF. V is TRBV25-1 and J is TRBJ1-2; D unresolved. Germline V gene data show CDR1 as MGHDK and CDR2 as SYGVNS. The CDR3 loop spans 12 amino acids. V dropped 2 bases and J dropped 4 bases, with 5 bases sitting between them.

This chain links TRBV14 with TRBJ1-2; tentative D call: TRBD1 (5 bases). The CDR3 is 13 amino acids. The V end lost 4 bases, the J end lost 4 bases, and 10 bases lay between the germline ends. Germline V gene data show CDR1 as SGHDN and CDR2 as FVKESK. This chain's CDR3 is CASSPGGAYGYTF. In nucleotides, the CDR3 is TGTGCCAGCAGCCCCGGAGGGGCCTATGGCTACACCTTC.

In this sample, this clonotype turned up a few times. The chain uses TRBV27 and TRBJ1-1; no definite D call. Germline CDR1 reads MNHEY; CDR2 reads SMNVEV (reference sequence). This CDR3 region has 14 residues. V was clipped by 3 bases and J by 1 base, with 9 bases between them. The CDR3 reads CASSLRSPNTEAFF. CDR3 in DNA: TGTGCCAGCAGTTTGCGGTCCCCGAACACTGAAGCTTTCTTT.

This clonotype was found a few times. The rearrangement uses TRBV11-1 and TRBJ1-2; possible D gene TRBD1, 5 bases. Trimming shortened V by 5 bases and J by 8 bases, and 18 bases separated the two germline ends. In germline, CDR1 is SGHAT, CDR2 FQDESV (reference sequence). The CDR3 contains 14 residues. The CDR3: CASSPLARGGGYTF. The CDR3 DNA is TGTGCCAGCAGCCCGCTTGCCCGGGGCGGGGGCTACACCTTC.

The chain links TRBV7-9 to TRBJ2-7; 8 nucleotides match TRBD1. Germline loops: CDR1 SEHNR, CDR2 FQNEAQ (reference sequence). Trimming removed 5 bases from V and 5 bases from J; junction bases left unmatched: 11. The CDR3 runs 15 residues. Here the CDR3 DNA reads TGTGCCAGCAGCGGAACAGGGGGGATCCTCCACGAGCAGTACTTC. Translation gives CASSGTGGILHEQYF.